This record concerns one TCR beta chain sequence. The antigen remains undetermined. The junction differs from germline at one of its ends, possibly a read error. These data originate in a study of shared clonotypes between healthy human individuals. Findings of the study overall: Around 4.7% was the fraction of naive CD4 clonotypes found shared across four donors.

The data were produced by immunoSEQ multiplex PCR, yet TCRdb's version contains in-frame clones alone and is incomplete. Counted here are approximately 940,000 clones, about three quarters occurring once; the ten biggest clones make up around 1.5%. Germline V lookup: CDR1 GTSNPN, CDR2 SVGIG (reference sequence). The CDR3 sequence is 13 residues long. The sequenced material came from memory CD4+ T cells sorted from blood. The subset denotes: CD45RA-negative fraction. The V and J genes are TRBV30 and TRBJ2-5, with 9 nucleotides matching TRBD2. This TCR was recovered from a young man in good health. CDR3 sequence reads: CAWKNSGSWEQYF. The CDR3 DNA reads as TGTGCATGGAAAAATAGCGGGAGTTGGGAGCAGTACTTC.